Included here is one T cell receptor beta chain sequence, with context. This sample is part of a study of blood T cell repertoires in COVID-19. Study-wide context: Samples taken during acute and convalescent COVID-19 were collected in the United States, Italy and Spain. T cells, B-cell-depleted T cells, or PBMCs supplied cDNA or gDNA.

Original data processing: Reference gene primer amplification in the assay estimated nucleated cell counts. The method was immunoSEQ multiplex PCR; TCRdb's version includes in-frame clones alone and lacks a portion of them. The V and J calls and clone size are taken from that table; D and trimming were inferred from the DNA. The sample contains some 220,000 clones, approximately 80% of which appear only once. This receptor was obtained from a man between 45 and 60 years old with active or convalescent COVID-19. Sequencing used peripheral blood.

The DNA of the CDR3 is TGTGCCAGCAGCTTAAGACTAGCGGGGGGAGATACGCAGTATTTT. It codes for CASSLRLAGGDTQYF. The gene calls are TRBV7-3 and TRBJ2-3, with 13 bases aligning to TRBD2. Per germline, CDR1 SGHTA and CDR2 FQGTGA. The V and J ends lost 1 base and 5 bases, in that order; junction bases with no gene match: 0. The CDR3 has 15 residues. Full variable domain (missing parts from reference TRBV7-3 and TRBJ2-3): GAGVSQTPSNKVTEKGKYVELRCDPISGHTALYWYRQSLGQGPEFLIYFQGTGAADDSGLPNDRFFAVRPEGSVSTLKIQRTERGDSAVYLCASSLRLAGGDTQYFGPGTRLTVL.